Detailed here is one T cell receptor beta chain. This entry belongs to a study of T cells in Graves' hyperthyroidism and ophthalmopathy. Newly diagnosed hyperthyroidism, duration under 2 months, in patients aged 18 to 65. Clinical symptoms, serum thyroxine, TRAb, thyroid ultrasound and orbital computed tomography established diagnosis. The PBMCs were sourced from fresh peripheral blood (around 10 ml). TCR beta CDR3 region amplification was performed from RNA transcripts. The HTBI primer set drove a first-round RT-PCR of the TCR CDR3. Using its own MiXCR run on the multiplex PCR reads, TCRdb lists one record per CDR3 protein. The sample consists of around 340,000 distinct CDR3 sequences, around 14% of them appearing once. The V gene's germline CDR1 is DFQATT and CDR2 SNEGSKA (reference sequence). This CDR3 contains 13 residues. The ends were cut back, 8 bases at V and 0 bases at J, with 14 bases in the middle.

Sequenced material: blood. The chain uses TRBV20-1 and TRBJ2-7; TRBD1 is a possible D gene (8 bases). The source is a young woman with Graves' hyperthyroidism. The CDR3 nucleotides are TGCAGTCCGACAGGGGAGGGCTCCTACGAGCAGTACTTC. This encodes CSPTGEGSYEQYF.